Listed here are 24 T cell receptor beta chains from one sample, sequenced in a study of beta chain features in type 1 diabetes. cDNA synthesis used the whole RNA isolate, giving expressed TCRB sequences. Generated by immunoSEQ multiplex PCR, the TCRdb table keeps only in-frame clones and is missing some. The table has hundreds of thousands of clones, roughly 15% seen once. The sequencing input was central memory CD4+ T cells from blood. The receptors were gathered from a man aged 25-45 years in good health.

This clone was picked up a small number of times. The CDR3 DNA reads TGTGCCAGTAGTCGGACAGGGGGTCTCTACAATGAGCAGTTCTTC. Protein sequence: CASSRTGGLYNEQFF. The chain joins TRBV19 to TRBJ2-1; TRBD1 agrees at 10 bases. The CDR3 has 15 residues. Trimming cost V 5 bases and J 3 bases; bases outside gene matches: 4. CDR1 is LNHDA and CDR2 is SQIVND in the germline V gene (reference sequence).

This chain links TRBV9 with TRBJ2-1; 11 nucleotides align to TRBD2. V shed 0 bases, J shed 9 bases, and the junction held 11 bases outside the gene matches. Germline V CDR1 and CDR2: SGDLS, YYNGEE. CDR3 length equals 17 residues. CDR3 loop: CASSVDLAGGPRGEQFF. The CDR3 DNA reads as TGTGCCAGCAGCGTAGACTTAGCGGGAGGGCCAAGAGGTGAGCAGTTCTTC.

This clone has just a few counts. This chain links TRBV2 with TRBJ1-1; D is possibly TRBD1 (5 bases). This CDR3 region has 15 residues. V was cut by 3 bases and J by 4 bases, with 15 bases left in between. Germline V gene lookup returns CDR1 SNHLY and CDR2 FYNNEI. The CDR3 DNA reads as TGTGCCAGCAGTGAGGATATGGGGGTGGTCACTGAAGCTTTCTTT. Amino acid sequence: CASSEDMGVVTEAFF. Supplemented by reference TRBV2 and TRBJ1-1, the full variable domain reads EPEVTQTPSHQVTQMGQEVILRCVPISNHLYFYWYRQILGQKVEFLVSFYNNEISEKSEIFDDQFSVERPDGSNFTLKIRSTKLEDSAMYFCASSEDMGVVTEAFFGQGTRLTVV.

The V gene is TRBV6-5, the J gene TRBJ1-1; the D is unclear. The germline gives CDR1 MNHEY, CDR2 SVGAGI. CDR3 size: 14 residues. Deletions cut 6 bases from V and 0 bases from J, with 11 bases between. CDR3 coding DNA: TGTGCCAGCAGCAAGACACACATGAACACTGAAGCTTTCTTT. Translating gives CASSKTHMNTEAFF.

This clone was observed a handful of times. This rearrangement joins TRBV7-9 to TRBJ1-1; D unresolved. Deletions cut 4 bases from V and 5 bases from J, with 11 bases between. The CDR3 runs to 13 residues. Germline V gene sequence: CDR1 SEHNR, CDR2 FQNEAQ (reference sequence). CDR3 sequence: CASSSGRITEAFF. The CDR3 nucleotides are TGTGCCAGCAGCTCCGGACGGATTACTGAAGCTTTCTTT.

The V call is TRBV9, the J call TRBJ2-6; the D is unclear. V lost 1 base and J 0 bases, leaving 5 bases between the germline ends. In germline, CDR1 is SGDLS, CDR2 YYNGEE. CDR3 size: 15 residues. CDR3 residues: CASSVPPSGANVLTF. For the CDR3, the DNA is TGTGCCAGCAGCGTACCGCCCTCTGGGGCCAACGTCCTGACTTTC.

The rearrangement uses TRBV5-6 and TRBJ2-3; 8 nucleotides align to TRBD2. V lost 0 bases to trimming and J lost 3 bases; unmatched junction nucleotides: 9. Per the germline V gene, CDR1 is SGHDT and CDR2 is YYEEEE. CDR3 size: 17 residues. The CDR3 DNA is TGTGCCAGCAGCTTGGTTCGCGGGGGGCCTTGGACAGATACGCAGTATTTT. Translated, it gives CASSLVRGGPWTDTQYF.

This clone was observed a few times. The chain links TRBV19 to TRBJ2-7, with D unclear. Per the germline V gene, CDR1 is LNHDA and CDR2 is SQIVND (reference sequence). Deletions cut 2 bases from V and 7 bases from J, with 12 bases between. The CDR3 has 13 amino acids. This CDR3 reads CASSIRLSGEQYF. Written as DNA, the CDR3 is TGTGCCAGTAGTATAAGGCTTTCCGGGGAGCAGTACTTC.

With respect to this clone: As the CDR3 is not closed by the conserved phenylalanine or tryptophan, this likely results from a read error. The V call is TRBV5-1, the J call TRBJ1-1; no firm D call. V gave up 4 bases and J gave up 1 base, with 11 bases separating them. Germline V gene data show CDR1 as SGHRS and CDR2 as YFSETQ. The CDR3 is made up of 14 amino acids. The CDR3 is CASSPSQQNTEAFS. The CDR3 bases are TGCGCCAGCAGCCCGAGCCAACAGAACACTGAAGCTTTCTCT.

This chain connects TRBV4-3 to TRBJ1-5; a possible D gene is TRBD1 (5 bases). Germline V lookup: CDR1 LGHNA, CDR2 YSLEER. CDR3 length: 13 amino acids. The V gene lost 2 bases and the J gene lost 7 bases, with 9 bases spanning the gap. CDR3 nucleotide sequence: TGCGCCAGCAGCCAATTGCGGGGGCAGCCCCAGCATTTT. It translates to CASSQLRGQPQHF.

The V and J genes are TRBV11-2 and TRBJ2-4; tentatively, D is TRBD2 (5 bases). Germline V lookup: CDR1 SGHAT, CDR2 FQNNGV. The CDR3 is 17 residues long. Trimming cost V 0 bases and J 0 bases, with 12 bases left between them. The CDR3 DNA is TGTGCCAGCAGCTTAGACAGGCTTGGACTAGCCAAAAACATTCAGTACTTC. Amino acid sequence: CASSLDRLGLAKNIQYF.

This clone was picked up a small number of times. The V and J genes are TRBV7-3 and TRBJ2-2; the D is unclear. This CDR3 region has 14 residues. V lost 2 bases and J 0 bases, leaving 4 bases between the germline ends. Per germline, CDR1 SGHTA and CDR2 FQGTGA. The CDR3 region is CASSLVPNTGELFF. DNA for the CDR3: TGTGCCAGCAGCTTAGTCCCGAACACCGGGGAGCTGTTTTTT.

This clone showed up many times. This chain uses TRBV4-3 with TRBJ2-1; perhaps D is TRBD1 or TRBD2 (5 bases each). The CDR3 is made up of 16 amino acids. Germline assignment: CDR1 LGHNA and CDR2 YSLEER. Trimming took 0 bases from V and 9 from J, leaving 18 bases between them. Written as DNA, the CDR3 is TGCGCCAGCAGCCAAGATAGAGCCCAAAAGGGGAGTGAGCAGTTCTTC. Translation: CASSQDRAQKGSEQFF.

The rearrangement uses TRBV29-1 and TRBJ2-1, with D tentatively TRBD1 (6 bases). The CDR3 consists of 15 residues. Germline-derived CDR1 and CDR2 are SQVTM and ANQGSEA. Deletions cut 6 bases from V and 4 bases from J, with 19 bases between. CDR3 sequence (DNA): TGCAGCGTCCCGCCCGTCGACAGGAGATACAATGAGCAGTTCTTC. Amino acids: CSVPPVDRRYNEQFF.

The V and J genes are TRBV7-2 and TRBJ2-2; D is unresolved. Germline assignment: CDR1 SGHTA and CDR2 FQGNSA. V dropped 5 bases and J dropped 5 bases, with 9 bases sitting between them. The CDR3 sequence is 13 residues long. As DNA, the CDR3 is TGTGCCAGCAGCCCTCGGATGACCGGGGAGCTGTTTTTT. Amino acids: CASSPRMTGELFF.

In the case of this clone: Possible read error: a much larger clone is one base away. The sample contains more than one DNA sequence encoding this CDR3. This chain uses TRBV11-3 with TRBJ2-1, with D uncertain. CDR3 length: 11 amino acids. Germline CDR1 is SGHNT and CDR2 is YENEEA. V lost 3 bases and J 6 bases, leaving 3 bases between the germline ends. CDR3 bases: TGTGCCAGCAGCTTGGTCAATGAGCAGTTCTTC. Translating gives CASSLVNEQFF.

In this sample, this clone turned up a few times. DNA for the CDR3: TGTGCCAGCAGCTTCGGACAGCTGAATCAGCCCCAGCATTTT. It yields the protein CASSFGQLNQPQHF. The chain combines TRBV7-2 with TRBJ1-5, with D possibly being TRBD1 (6 bases). The CDR3 is 14 residues long. Trimming shortened V by 3 bases and J by 4 bases, and 10 bases separated the two germline ends. Germline assignment: CDR1 SGHTA and CDR2 FQGNSA.

Only a few counts were recorded for this clone. The CDR3 region is CASNRQGARLTDTQYF. The CDR3 DNA sequence: TGTGCCAGCAACAGACAGGGGGCGCGCCTCACAGATACGCAGTATTTT. The rearrangement links TRBV2 to TRBJ2-3; 10 positions match TRBD1. J lost 2 bases, V lost 7 bases, and 9 bases had no gene match. The CDR3 spans 16 residues. Per the germline V gene, CDR1 is SNHLY and CDR2 is FYNNEI.

Only a few counts were recorded for this clone. The chain recombines TRBV5-1 with TRBJ2-3, with TRBD1 as a possible D gene (6 bases). The CDR3 has 16 amino acids. Deletions cut 0 bases from V and 2 bases from J, with 13 bases between. Looked up from germline, CDR1 is SGHRS and CDR2 is YFSETQ. This chain's CDR3 is CASSLEGDVTTDTQYF. The CDR3 coding sequence is TGCGCCAGCAGCTTGGAGGGGGATGTTACCACAGATACGCAGTATTTT.

V usage is TRBV10-2 and J usage is TRBJ1-3, with a tentative D call TRBD1 (5 bases). Looked up from germline, CDR1 is WSHSY and CDR2 is SAAADI. V was clipped by 7 bases and J by 2 bases, with 15 bases between them. This CDR3 is built from 15 residues. The CDR3 DNA reads TGCGCCAGCATGGGACGAGGGGCAACTGGAAACACCATATATTTT. Its protein is CASMGRGATGNTIYF.

Only a few counts were recorded for this clone. The V and J genes are TRBV5-6 and TRBJ1-2, with 7 bases matching TRBD1. Trimming removed 4 bases from V and 6 bases from J; junction bases left unmatched: 6. CDR1 is SGHDT, CDR2 YYEEEE, per germline. The CDR3 consists of 13 residues. In DNA, the CDR3 is TGTGCCAGCAGCATGGGACAGAGCCATGGCTACACCTTC. Encoded protein: CASSMGQSHGYTF.

The J gene is TRBJ1-1, the V gene TRBV11-1; the D is unclear. CDR3 size: 13 residues. From germline, CDR1 is SGHAT and CDR2 FQDESV (reference sequence). V shed 4 bases and J shed 11 bases, with 17 bases lying between them. CDR3 nucleotide sequence: TGTGCCAGCAGCTCCGAACGGGGTACGTTTGCTTTCTTT. Its translation: CASSSERGTFAFF.

This clone was recorded a few times. V usage is TRBV18 and J usage is TRBJ2-2; TRBD1 aligns across 9 bases. The CDR3 has 15 amino acids. V shed 3 bases and J 7 bases; nucleotides not matched to a gene: 6. CDR1 is KGHSH, CDR2 LQKENI, per germline. The CDR3 nucleotides read TGTGCCAGCTCACCGGGACAGGGAGTCGTCGGGGAGCTGTTTTTT. The encoded protein is CASSPGQGVVGELFF.

A note on this clone: This sequence may be a read error, since a much larger clone differs from it by one base. The CDR3 reads CASSQDSNQPQHF. CDR3 DNA: TGCGCCAGCAGCCAAGATAGCAATCAGCCCCAGCATTTT. The V call is TRBV4-3, the J call TRBJ1-5, with D uncertain. The CDR3 runs 13 residues. Germline loops: CDR1 LGHNA, CDR2 YSLEER. Trimming removed 0 bases from V and 0 bases from J, with 0 bases in between.